A single sample is the source of the 10 T cell receptor beta chains below, sequenced in a study of molecular identifiers for immune sequencing clone quantification. TCRdb processed the PCR reads anew with MiXCR; each CDR3 protein has one entry. The sample lists tens of thousands of distinct CDR3 sequences; 15% to 20% were seen once. Sequencing input: naive CD8+ T cells from blood, with Jurkat cell RNA spiked in. As to subset: FACS-sorted CD8+CD4-CCR7+CD45RA+ naive T cells. The receptors shown here come from a human donor in good health. Some libraries in this study had Jurkat cell RNA spiked in.

J is TRBJ2-3 and V is TRBV4-3, with a weak D call TRBD1 (5 bases). V gave up 1 base and J gave up 6 bases, with 11 bases separating them. CDR1 and CDR2 from the germline V gene are LGHNA and YSLEER. This CDR3 region has 14 residues. CDR3 in amino acids: CASSQGGARDTQYF. CDR3 nucleotides: TGCGCCAGCAGCCAAGGGGGCGCAAGGGATACGCAGTATTTT.

This clonotype appeared once. The chain employs TRBV5-6 and TRBJ2-7; TRBD2 aligns across 10 bases. The CDR3 is made up of 17 amino acids. Losses at the gene ends were 3 bases for V and 2 bases for J; bases not matched to a gene: 11. CDR1 is SGHDT, CDR2 YYEEEE, per germline. The CDR3 DNA sequence: TGTGCCAGCAGCTCCGGTGAGGTAGGACTAGCGGCCTACGAGCAGTACTTC. Amino acids: CASSSGEVGLAAYEQYF.

This clonotype was observed many times. The rearrangement uses TRBV19 and TRBJ2-3; maybe TRBD2 (6 bases). Germline-derived CDR1 and CDR2 are LNHDA and SQIVND (reference sequence). There are 13 residues in the CDR3. Trimming took off 3 bases at V and 5 bases at J, with 9 bases between the two ends. CDR3 sequence (DNA): TGTGCCAGTAGTATTTGGGGGGAAGATACGCAGTATTTT. Protein product: CASSIWGEDTQYF.

A remark on this clonotype: Mismatch with germline at one junction end may stem from a read error. V gene TRBV29-1 combines with J gene TRBJ2-2, with 11 bases matching TRBD1. Germline V gives CDR1 SQVTM, CDR2 ANQGSEA. The CDR3 covers 11 residues. CDR3 sequence: CSVEGQGGLFF. The CDR3 bases are TGCAGCGTGGAGGGACAGGGGGGGCTGTTTTTT.

This clonotype was found many times. The CDR3 nucleotides read TGTGCCAGCAGCGCCCGGATAGCAAACACTGAAGCTTTCTTT. Translated, it gives CASSARIANTEAFF. The chain links TRBV7-9 to TRBJ1-1; D call uncertain. Deletions cut 5 bases from V and 2 bases from J, with 12 bases between. Germline assignment: CDR1 SEHNR and CDR2 FQNEAQ (reference sequence). CDR3 length: 14 amino acids. The whole variable domain, remainder taken from reference TRBV7-9 and TRBJ1-1, is DTGVSQNPRHKITKRGQNVTFRCDPISEHNRLYWYRQTLGQGPEFLTYFQNEAQLEKSRLLSDRFSAERPKGSFSTLEIQRTEQGDSAMYLCASSARIANTEAFFGQGTRLTVV.

A remark on this clonotype: Since a much larger clone is just one base distant, this may be a read error. The V and J genes are TRBV6-5 and TRBJ2-7; D is uncertain. The CDR3 is 12 residues long. Per germline, CDR1 MNHEY and CDR2 SVGAGI. The CDR3 is CASGYSGYEQYF. In DNA, the CDR3 is TGTGCCAGCGGTTACTCGGGCTACGAGCAGTACTTC.

On this clonotype itself: The junction departs from the called germline gene at one end, perhaps through a read error. The chain employs TRBV27 and TRBJ2-1; 7 bases align to TRBD2. The CDR3 length is 13 residues. Germline V lookup: CDR1 MNHEY, CDR2 SMNVEV (reference sequence). CDR3 region: CASREGLVNEQSF. In nucleotides, the CDR3 is TGTGCCAGCAGGGAAGGACTAGTCAATGAGCAGTCCTTC.

Concerning this clonotype itself: Sequence at one end of the junction differs from germline and may be a read error. The CDR3 DNA reads as TGTGCCACCAGTGTAAATGAGCAGCTCTTC. It yields the protein CATSVNEQLF. V usage is TRBV24-1 and J usage is TRBJ2-1; D is ambiguous. CDR1 KGHDR and CDR2 SFDVKD come from the germline V gene. The CDR3 extends over 10 amino acids.

The sample holds many counts of this clonotype. This chain joins TRBV28 and TRBJ1-2; D is undetermined. The CDR3 spans 10 residues. The germline V gene has CDR1 MDHEN and CDR2 SYDVKM. The V end lost 8 bases, the J end lost 3 bases, and 4 bases lay between the germline ends. CDR3 residues: CASSDYGYTF. The CDR3 DNA follows: TGTGCCAGCTCGGACTATGGCTACACCTTC.

This clonotype was picked up many times. This sequence joins TRBV20-1 and TRBJ2-2, with 10 bases matching TRBD2. J gave up 5 bases and V 4 bases, and 4 bases lay outside the gene matches. This CDR3 region has 14 residues. Germline values: CDR1 DFQATT, CDR2 SNEGSKA (reference sequence). The CDR3 nucleotides are TGCAGTGCTACTAGCGGGAGCCGTACCGGGGAGCTGTTTTTT. Translation: CSATSGSRTGELFF.